The 3 T cell receptor beta chains below were found in one sample sequenced in a study of blood T cell repertoires in COVID-19. Clones were read by immunoSEQ multiplex PCR, and TCRdb kept only the in-frame ones, dropping some. This sample has 250,000 to 350,000 clones, with less than 85% found just once. Sequenced sample: peripheral blood. The origin of the receptors is a human donor with COVID-19, enrolled during active disease. The donor label of this sample is uncertain.

The genes are TRBV6-5 and TRBJ2-7; maybe TRBD1 (5 bases). The CDR3 is 13 amino acids. The germline V gene encodes CDR1 MNHEY and CDR2 SVGAGI. V lost 7 bases, J lost 2 bases, and 12 bases lay in between. The CDR3 sequence: CASIQSGPYEQYF. Here the CDR3 DNA reads TGTGCCAGCATTCAATCAGGGCCCTACGAGCAGTACTTC.

This chain uses TRBV3-1 (or the pseudogene TRBV3-2) with TRBJ2-7; D gene uncertain. Germline CDR1 LGHDT, CDR2 YNNKEL (reference sequence). The CDR3 is made up of 15 amino acids. Trimming removed 7 bases from V and 2 bases from J, with 18 bases in between. CDR3 protein: CASTQTGDTAYEQYF. The CDR3 DNA follows: TGTGCCAGCACCCAGACTGGAGATACCGCCTACGAGCAGTACTTC.

The V gene is TRBV6-2 or TRBV6-3, the J gene TRBJ2-1; D is possibly TRBD2 (7 bases). V shed 6 bases and J shed 2 bases, with 17 bases lying between them. The CDR3 is 16 amino acids. CDR1 and CDR2 (germline): MNHEY, SVGEGT. CDR3 nucleotide sequence: TGTGCCAGCAGCCGCTCAGGGGAGGGAGCCTACAATGAGCAGTTCTTC. It translates to CASSRSGEGAYNEQFF.